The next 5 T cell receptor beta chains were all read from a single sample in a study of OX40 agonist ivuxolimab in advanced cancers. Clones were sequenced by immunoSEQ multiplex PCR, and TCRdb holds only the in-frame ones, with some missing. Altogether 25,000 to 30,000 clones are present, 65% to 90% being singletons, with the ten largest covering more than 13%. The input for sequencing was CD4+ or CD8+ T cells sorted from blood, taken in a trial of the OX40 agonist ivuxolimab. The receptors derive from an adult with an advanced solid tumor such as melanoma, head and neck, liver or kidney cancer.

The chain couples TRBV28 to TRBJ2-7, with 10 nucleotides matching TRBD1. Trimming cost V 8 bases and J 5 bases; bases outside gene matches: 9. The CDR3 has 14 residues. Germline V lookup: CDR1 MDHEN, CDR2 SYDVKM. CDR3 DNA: TGTGCCAGCCGTGCCGGGACAGGGGCCCACGAGCAGTACTTC. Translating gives CASRAGTGAHEQYF.

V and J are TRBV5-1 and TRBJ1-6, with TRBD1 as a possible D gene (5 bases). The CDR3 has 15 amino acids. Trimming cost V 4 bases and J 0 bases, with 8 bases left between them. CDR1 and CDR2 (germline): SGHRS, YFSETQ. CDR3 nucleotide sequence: TGCGCCAGCAGCCGGGACGCCTCCTATAATTCACCCCTCCACTTT. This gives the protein CASSRDASYNSPLHF.

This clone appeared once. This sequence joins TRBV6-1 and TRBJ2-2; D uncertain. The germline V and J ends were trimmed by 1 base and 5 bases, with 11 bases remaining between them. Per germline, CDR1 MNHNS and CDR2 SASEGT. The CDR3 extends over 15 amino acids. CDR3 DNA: TGTGCCAGCAGTGAAGGTCCCTTCTTAACCGGGGAGCTGTTTTTT. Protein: CASSEGPFLTGELFF.

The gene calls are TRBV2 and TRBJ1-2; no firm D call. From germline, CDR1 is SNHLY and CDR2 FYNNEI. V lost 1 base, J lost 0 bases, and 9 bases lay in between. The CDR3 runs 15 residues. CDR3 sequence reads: CASSEGGSPNYGYTF. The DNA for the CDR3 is TGTGCCAGCAGTGAAGGCGGGTCGCCTAACTATGGCTACACCTTC.

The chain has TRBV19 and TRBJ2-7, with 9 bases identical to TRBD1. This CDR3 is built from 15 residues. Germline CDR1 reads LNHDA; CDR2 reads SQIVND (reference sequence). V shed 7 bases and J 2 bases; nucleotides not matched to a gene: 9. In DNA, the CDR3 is TGTGCCAGTAAACCCGGACAGGGGAATACCTACGAGCAGTACTTC. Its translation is CASKPGQGNTYEQYF.